The clone carrying this T cell receptor (beta chain) was observed many times. This sample stems from a study of T cells of healthy individuals. TCRdb reprocessed the 5' RACE reads via MiXCR and lists one record per CDR3 protein. The data contain fewer than 90,000 distinct CDR3 sequences, about 4.8% of them singletons. The source of this sequence is a female donor in good health.

The CDR3 DNA follows: TGCAGTGCTAGGGGGGGGCCGGATACGCAGTATTTT. Translation: CSARGGPDTQYF. V gene TRBV20-1 combines with J gene TRBJ2-3; tentative D call: TRBD2 (7 bases). V was pared by 3 bases and J by 6 bases, with 10 bases between. Per germline, CDR1 DFQATT and CDR2 SNEGSKA (reference sequence). The CDR3 contains 12 residues.